These 20 T cell receptor beta chains share one sample of origin, sequenced in a study of T-cell memory formation after mild COVID-19. Using its own MiXCR run on the 5' RACE reads, TCRdb lists one record per CDR3 protein. The table records about 240,000 distinct CDR3 sequences, more than 8% of them present only once. Sequenced: PBMCs or a T cell subset sorted from them (not recorded which). These receptors were taken from a man aged 18 to 29 who had mild COVID-19 (a few samples of this study predate the infection). Cell type and time point are not known.

This clonotype was seen ten or more times. The chain recombines TRBV7-8 with TRBJ2-1; TRBD1 matches at 9 bases. This CDR3 is 15 amino acids long. V shed 5 bases and J 7 bases; nucleotides not matched to a gene: 9. Germline V CDR1 and CDR2: SGHVS, FQNEAQ. The CDR3 loop reads CASSPDRGIKNEQFF. The DNA for the CDR3 is TGTGCCAGCAGCCCCGACAGGGGGATCAAGAATGAGCAGTTCTTC.

The genes are TRBV5-1 and TRBJ1-4; D is unclear. There are 15 residues in the CDR3. Germline V lookup: CDR1 SGHRS, CDR2 YFSETQ. Trimming took off 0 bases at V and 14 bases at J, with 20 bases between the two ends. The DNA of the CDR3 is TGCGCCAGCAGCTTGGCCCCCACGGACGGGAACGGGCTGTTTTTT. Protein product: CASSLAPTDGNGLFF.

This clonotype was observed a handful of times. CDR3 in amino acids: CASSSQTGGGYTF. The CDR3 nucleotides are TGTGCCAGCAGTTCCCAGACAGGCGGTGGCTACACCTTC. V gene TRBV6-5 combines with J gene TRBJ1-2; maybe TRBD1 (6 bases). The CDR3 is 13 residues long. Trimming cost V 4 bases and J 7 bases, with 13 bases left between them. Germline V gene lookup returns CDR1 MNHEY and CDR2 SVGAGI.

The chain combines TRBV4-3 with TRBJ2-2; D may be TRBD1 or TRBD2 (5 bases each). Trimming removed 4 bases at V and 3 bases at J, with 15 bases between. The CDR3 length is 16 residues. The germline gives CDR1 LGHNA, CDR2 YSLEER. The CDR3 DNA is TGCGCCAGCAGCCCCGGGGCGTTTAGGGACACCGGGGAGCTGTTTTTT. This gives the protein CASSPGAFRDTGELFF.

This clonotype showed up just a few times. The rearrangement joins TRBV6-2 or TRBV6-3 to TRBJ2-7; 10 bases match TRBD1. The CDR3 extends over 14 amino acids. In germline, CDR1 is MNHEY, CDR2 SVGEGT. V lost 2 bases and J lost 2; bases outside the gene matches: 0. For the CDR3, the DNA is TGTGCCAGCAGTTACGGGACAGGGGCCTACGAGCAGTACGTC. Translating gives CASSYGTGAYEQYV.

This clonotype occurred a few times. This sequence joins TRBV20-1 and TRBJ1-4; D is unresolved. The CDR3 sequence is 16 residues long. Trimming cost V 1 base and J 0 bases, with 12 bases left between them. Germline assignment: CDR1 DFQATT and CDR2 SNEGSKA (reference sequence). This CDR3 reads CSARVSGSATNEKLFF. Written as DNA, the CDR3 is TGCAGTGCTAGAGTATCCGGATCCGCAACTAATGAAAAACTGTTTTTT.

In its sample, this clonotype was seen a few times. The chain is built from TRBV7-8 and TRBJ2-7; no definite D call. Trimming took 11 bases from V and 0 from J, leaving 14 bases between them. The CDR3 contains 13 residues. Germline V gene data show CDR1 as SGHVS and CDR2 as FQNEAQ. In DNA form, the CDR3 reads TGTGCCGGGCTGGATCCTAGCTCCTACGAGCAGTACTTC. It codes for CAGLDPSSYEQYF. Together with reference TRBV7-8 and TRBJ2-7, the CDR3 gives the full variable domain: GAGVSQSPRYKVAKRGQDVALRCDPISGHVSLFWYQQALGQGPEFLTYFQNEAQLDKSGLPSDRFFAERPEGSVSTLKIQRTQQEDSAVYLCAGLDPSSYEQYFGPGTRLTVT.

This clonotype was observed a few times. V usage is TRBV20-1 and J usage is TRBJ1-3; tentatively, D is TRBD1 (5 bases). The CDR3 has 13 amino acids. The V gene's germline CDR1 is DFQATT and CDR2 SNEGSKA (reference sequence). The V end lost 5 bases, the J end lost 4 bases, and 12 bases lay between the germline ends. Here the CDR3 reads CSALQVDGNTIYF. As DNA, the CDR3 is TGCAGTGCTCTACAGGTCGACGGAAACACCATATATTTT.

This clonotype appeared many times. This chain uses TRBV3-1 with TRBJ2-7; D is unresolved. The CDR3 consists of 16 residues. Germline loops: CDR1 LGHDT, CDR2 YNNKEL (reference sequence). V gave up 0 bases and J gave up 2 bases, with 14 bases separating them. CDR3 amino acids: CASSQDLAPAAYEQYV. As DNA, the CDR3 is TGTGCCAGCAGCCAAGATTTGGCGCCGGCGGCCTACGAGCAGTACGTC.

Ten or more counts support this clonotype. The chain links TRBV2 to TRBJ2-5; possible D gene TRBD1, 6 bases. The germline V gene has CDR1 SNHLY and CDR2 FYNNEI. There are 13 residues in the CDR3. The germline V and J ends were trimmed by 7 bases and 2 bases, with 11 bases remaining between them. The CDR3 nucleotides read TGTGCCAGCAACCGACAGGAACAAGAGACCCAGTACTTC. Residues: CASNRQEQETQYF.

This clonotype was detected only a few times. V is TRBV5-1 and J is TRBJ2-7, with 7 bases fitting TRBD1. CDR3 length equals 15 residues. V gave up 4 bases and J gave up 0 bases; unmatched junction bases: 7. In germline, CDR1 is SGHRS, CDR2 YFSETQ. CDR3 sequence reads: CASSLGTESSYEQYF. The CDR3 coding sequence is TGCGCCAGCAGCCTCGGGACAGAAAGCTCCTACGAGCAGTACTTC.

This chain links TRBV3-1 with TRBJ2-4, with unresolved D. In germline, CDR1 is LGHDT, CDR2 YNNKEL (reference sequence). This CDR3 contains 15 residues. Trimming removed 0 bases from V and 6 bases from J, with 12 bases in between. This chain's CDR3 is CASSQDRNFRNIQYF. CDR3 in DNA: TGTGCCAGCAGCCAAGATCGAAACTTTCGAAACATTCAGTACTTC.

This rearrangement joins TRBV7-8 to TRBJ2-5, with a tentative D call TRBD2 (6 bases). Trimming pared 1 base from V and 5 bases from J, leaving 20 bases between. Germline loops: CDR1 SGHVS, CDR2 FQNEAQ. The CDR3 length is 17 residues. DNA for the CDR3: TGTGCCAGCAGCTTAGGAGTCCGGACTACCAGCCGGGAGACCCAGTACTTC. Translated, it gives CASSLGVRTTSRETQYF.

This clonotype appeared a few times. The V call is TRBV15, the J call TRBJ1-5; TRBD1 matches 8 bases. Germline V CDR1 and CDR2: LNHNV, YYDKDF (reference sequence). The CDR3 contains 13 residues. V lost 3 bases to trimming and J lost 7 bases; unmatched junction nucleotides: 2. The CDR3 protein is CATSSRGQQPQHF. CDR3 coding DNA: TGTGCCACCAGCAGCAGGGGGCAACAGCCCCAGCATTTT.

The rearrangement links TRBV7-6 to TRBJ1-2, with D tentatively TRBD1 (5 bases). Germline V gene lookup returns CDR1 SGHVS and CDR2 FNYEAQ. V shed 5 bases and J shed 6 bases, with 13 bases lying between them. The CDR3 loop spans 13 amino acids. This chain's CDR3 is CASSRDREDGYTF. The CDR3 DNA is TGTGCCAGCAGCCGGGACCGGGAGGATGGCTACACCTTC.

This chain links TRBV4-2 with TRBJ2-2, with 11 bases that match TRBD2. The junction had 5 bases not matched to a gene; V was cut back by 2 bases and J by 0 bases. CDR3 length: 18 amino acids. Germline loops: CDR1 LGHNA, CDR2 YNFKEQ. The CDR3: CASSQRLAGKTNTGELFF. The CDR3 DNA sequence: TGTGCCAGCAGCCAACGACTAGCGGGGAAAACGAACACCGGGGAGCTGTTTTTT.

This clonotype has just a few counts. The chain combines TRBV7-2 with TRBJ1-2; the match to TRBD1 covers 10 bases. Unmatched junction bases numbered 16, after V lost 1 base and J lost 8 bases. The germline V gene encodes CDR1 SGHTA and CDR2 FQGNSA. The CDR3 has 18 amino acids. CDR3 coding DNA: TGTGCCAGCAGCTTAGGACCCCCTCCCGGGACAGGGGTGGAAGGCTACACCTTC. This codes for CASSLGPPPGTGVEGYTF.

The chain is built from TRBV29-1 and TRBJ1-1; D remains unclear. The CDR3 contains 13 residues. Looked up from germline, CDR1 is SQVTM and CDR2 is ANQGSEA. The V end lost 6 bases, the J end lost 1 base, and 12 bases lay between the germline ends. The CDR3 loop is CSVPTRENTEAFF. In DNA form, the CDR3 reads TGCAGCGTCCCGACCCGAGAGAACACTGAAGCTTTCTTT.

V and J are TRBV12-3 or TRBV12-4 and TRBJ1-2; 11 nucleotides align to TRBD1. The CDR3 extends over 18 amino acids. V lost 4 bases to trimming and J lost 4 bases; unmatched junction nucleotides: 14. The CDR3 region is CASSSPPGQGGFGYGYTF. The CDR3 DNA reads as TGTGCCAGCAGTTCTCCCCCGGGACAGGGGGGGTTTGGCTATGGCTACACCTTC.

This clonotype showed up many times. The chain has TRBV5-1 and TRBJ2-3; 7 bases fit TRBD1. This CDR3 is 14 amino acids long. Germline V lookup: CDR1 SGHRS, CDR2 YFSETQ. V lost 2 bases, J lost 4 bases, and 4 bases stayed unmatched. CDR3 coding DNA: TGCGCCAGCAGCTTATCGGGGACAGCAGATACGCAGTATTTT. Translating gives CASSLSGTADTQYF. The full variable domain, completed using reference TRBV5-1 and TRBJ2-3, is KAGVTQTPRYLIKTRGQQVTLSCSPISGHRSVSWYQQTPGQGLQFLFEYFSETQRNKGNFPGRFSGRQFSNSRSEMNVSTLELGDSALYLCASSLSGTADTQYFGPGTRLTVL.